This TCR beta chain was observed in a study of shared clonotypes between healthy human individuals. The assay was run at deep level. Roughly 280 ng DNA, approximately 30,000 T cell genomes, went into unsorted PBMC replicate PCRs. Method: immunoSEQ multiplex PCR; TCRdb's copy keeps in-frame clones and lacks some. The data hold 450,000 to 500,000 clones, with 76% observed a single time. Donors, without exception, were Caucasian adults residing in Nashville, Tennessee. Around 90 million PBMCs served as the genomic DNA source for unsorted samples. CDR3 size: 9 residues. CDR1 and CDR2 (germline): SNHLY, FYNNEI. Turning to this clone: This likely traces to a read error, being one base from a far larger clone.

The sequence was collected from a woman aged 40 to 49 in good health. Some clones in this sample may be carry-over from other donors' samples. The specimen was PBMCs. The genes are TRBV2 and TRBJ2-3; D unclear. The CDR3, as DNA: TGTGCCAGCAACGGTCCGCAGTGTTTT. Encoded protein: CASNGPQCF.